The next 23 T cell receptor beta chains were all read from a single sample in a study of beta chain features in type 1 diabetes. TCRB transcripts that were expressed got sequenced, as all of the isolated RNA had been reverse transcribed. Profiling relied on immunoSEQ multiplex PCR, and the TCRdb table lists in-frame clones only, not all of them. The sample comprises some 410,000 clones, about 15% of which are singletons, and roughly 0.035% rests with the top ten. Sequences were obtained from naive CD4+ T cells from blood. Receptors were obtained from a man aged 30-40 years in good health.

The gene calls are TRBV5-4 and TRBJ1-2, with 7 bases matching TRBD1. Germline trimming cut 4 bases from V and 5 bases from J; bases unmatched to any gene: 8. Per the germline V gene, CDR1 is SGHNT and CDR2 is YYREEE (reference sequence). CDR3 length: 14 residues. CDR3 region: CASSQETGSYGYTF. The CDR3 coding sequence is TGTGCCAGCAGCCAGGAGACAGGGAGTTATGGCTACACCTTC.

V is TRBV5-4 and J is TRBJ2-5, with a possible D match to TRBD1 (7 bases). Per germline, CDR1 SGHNT and CDR2 YYREEE (reference sequence). The CDR3 totals 14 residues. V was pared by 4 bases and J by 2 bases, with 12 bases between. This CDR3 is CASSAGQPQETQYF. CDR3 DNA: TGTGCCAGCAGCGCGGGACAGCCTCAAGAGACCCAGTACTTC.

This clone was counted only a few times. This may stem from a read error, because a much larger clone lies one nucleotide away. The sample carries other DNA sequences with the same CDR3. The CDR3 reads CASSEETQYF. CDR3 DNA: TGTGCCAGCAGTGAGGAGACCCAGTACTTC. This chain joins TRBV6-1 and TRBJ2-5, with D unresolved. The CDR3 loop spans 10 amino acids. Germline loops: CDR1 MNHNS, CDR2 SASEGT. V gave up 3 bases and J gave up 5 bases, with 1 base separating them.

This clone was recorded a few times. This chain joins TRBV7-2 and TRBJ1-2, with D perhaps TRBD1 (6 bases). Germline values: CDR1 SGHTA, CDR2 FQGNSA. The CDR3 is 15 amino acids. Trimming removed 5 bases from V and 4 bases from J, with 17 bases in between. CDR3 sequence (DNA): TGTGCCAGCAGCCCTCGATCAGGGGAGATCTATGGCTACACCTTC. Translation: CASSPRSGEIYGYTF.

The chain joins TRBV6-1 to TRBJ2-5, with a possible D match to TRBD1 (5 bases). V shed 1 base and J shed 4 bases, with 10 bases lying between them. The CDR3 extends over 14 amino acids. Germline CDR1 MNHNS, CDR2 SASEGT. The CDR3 coding sequence is TGTGCCAGCAGTGAAGGTCAGGGCGCAGAGACCCAGTACTTC. Amino acid sequence: CASSEGQGAETQYF.

This clone showed up just a few times. The V and J genes are TRBV30 and TRBJ1-1, with a possible D match to TRBD1 (6 bases). V was cut by 4 bases and J by 4 bases, with 13 bases left in between. The CDR3 runs to 13 residues. CDR1 GTSNPN and CDR2 SVGIG come from the germline V gene (reference sequence). The DNA of the CDR3 is TGTGCCTGGATTCGTCGAGGGGGCACTGAAGCTTTCTTT. This sequence encodes CAWIRRGGTEAFF.

This clone was picked up one time. The V and J genes are TRBV7-2 and TRBJ2-3; 8 bases align to TRBD2. V shed 0 bases, J shed 1 base, and the junction held 3 bases outside the gene matches. This CDR3 contains 16 residues. Germline CDR1 is SGHTA and CDR2 is FQGNSA. The CDR3 DNA sequence: TGTGCCAGCAGCTTAGCAGAACTAGCGGGCACAGATACGCAGTATTTT. Translating it yields CASSLAELAGTDTQYF.

Only a few counts were recorded for this clone. The chain recombines TRBV5-4 with TRBJ2-7; a possible D gene is TRBD1 (7 bases). The CDR3 extends over 12 amino acids. The V gene lost 4 bases and the J gene lost 6 bases, with 11 bases spanning the gap. Germline V lookup: CDR1 SGHNT, CDR2 YYREEE (reference sequence). CDR3 in amino acids: CASSHQGGEQYV. The CDR3 region has the DNA TGTGCCAGCAGCCACCAGGGGGGCGAGCAGTACGTC.

The chain has TRBV29-1 and TRBJ2-1, with D tentatively TRBD1 (6 bases). The length of the CDR3 is 14 residues. Deletions cut 1 base from V and 4 bases from J, with 11 bases between. The germline V gene has CDR1 SQVTM and CDR2 ANQGSEA. CDR3 coding DNA: TGCAGCGTTGAAGGACAGGTTCCTTACAATGAGCAGTTCTTC. It encodes CSVEGQVPYNEQFF.

The rearrangement links TRBV7-6 to TRBJ2-7; weak D call: TRBD1 (6 bases). This CDR3 spans 15 amino acids. Deletions cut 1 base from V and 4 bases from J, with 14 bases between. Germline V CDR1 and CDR2: SGHVS, FNYEAQ. The chain's CDR3 is CASSLDTQGLYEQYF. CDR3 bases: TGTGCCAGCAGCTTAGATACCCAGGGGCTTTACGAGCAGTACTTC.

The chain employs TRBV14 and TRBJ2-5; TRBD2 matches at 7 bases. The CDR3 totals 15 residues. Germline CDR1 SGHDN, CDR2 FVKESK. J was trimmed by 4 bases and V by 4 bases; bases with no gene match: 9. As DNA, the CDR3 is TGTGCCAGCAGCCGACCAGGGCGGGAGCGAGAGACCCAGTACTTC. This codes for CASSRPGRERETQYF.

This clone was seen only a few times. The V call is TRBV29-1, the J call TRBJ2-3; TRBD1 matches at 7 bases. The CDR3 sequence is 13 residues long. The germline CDR1 and CDR2 sequences are SQVTM and ANQGSEA. The CDR3 DNA reads TGCTCCCAGGTAACAGGGGGCACAGATACGCAGTATTTT. Amino acid sequence: CSQVTGGTDTQYF.

The rearrangement uses TRBV11-2 and TRBJ2-7; D is possibly TRBD1 (5 bases). Germline loops: CDR1 SGHAT, CDR2 FQNNGV. The germline V and J ends were trimmed by 1 base and 5 bases, with 21 bases remaining between them. This CDR3 has 17 residues. The CDR3 protein is CASSLGPQSTEVHEQYF. The CDR3 DNA reads TGTGCCAGCAGCTTAGGTCCCCAATCGACAGAAGTCCACGAGCAGTACTTC.

This clone occurred a few times. Distinct nucleotide sequences in the sample also encode this CDR3. In nucleotides, the CDR3 is TGTGCCAGCAGTGAAGGCAATCAGCCCCAGCATTTT. Protein product: CASSEGNQPQHF. The gene calls are TRBV25-1 and TRBJ1-5; unclear D gene. V gave up 2 bases and J gave up 2 bases, with 1 base separating them. Germline V gene sequence: CDR1 MGHDK, CDR2 SYGVNS. The CDR3 length is 12 residues.

The rearrangement uses TRBV6-5 and TRBJ2-5, with D perhaps TRBD2 (5 bases). The CDR3 covers 16 residues. Deletions cut 0 bases from V and 5 bases from J, with 16 bases between. The germline V gene has CDR1 MNHEY and CDR2 SVGAGI. The CDR3 region is CASSYSRVTRWETQYF. Written as DNA, the CDR3 is TGTGCCAGCAGTTACTCCCGAGTAACTAGGTGGGAGACCCAGTACTTC.

The genes are TRBV9 and TRBJ2-1; D not resolved. The CDR3 length is 15 residues. Per the germline V gene, CDR1 is SGDLS and CDR2 is YYNGEE. Between the trimmed V and J ends, which lost 0 bases and 3 bases, there was a span of 10 bases. The CDR3 DNA reads as TGTGCCAGCAGCGTAGGGTGGAGTGACTACAATGAGCAGTTCTTC. Its protein is CASSVGWSDYNEQFF.

The chain carries TRBV13 and TRBJ2-1; 7 nucleotides line up with TRBD2. Looked up from germline, CDR1 is PRHDT and CDR2 is FYEKMQ (reference sequence). With V trimmed by 5 bases and J by 3 bases, 10 bases remained unmatched. CDR3 length: 16 amino acids. CDR3 in DNA: TGTGCCAGCAGCACCTTGGGGGGGAATATCTACAATGAGCAGTTCTTC. This translates into CASSTLGGNIYNEQFF.

This clone was observed a few times. The rearrangement links TRBV19 to TRBJ2-3; maybe TRBD2 (7 bases). Germline lookup yields CDR1 LNHDA and CDR2 SQIVND (reference sequence). The length of the CDR3 is 15 residues. The germline V and J ends were trimmed by 5 bases and 10 bases, with 22 bases remaining between them. In nucleotides, the CDR3 is TGTGCCAGTAGTCCCGCCGGGGGGCGCGCACGGCCGCAGTATTTT. This encodes CASSPAGGRARPQYF.

This clone was detected a few times. At the DNA level, this CDR3 is encoded by other sequences in the same sample as well. This sequence joins TRBV7-2 and TRBJ2-5; D is ambiguous. Germline-derived CDR1 and CDR2 are SGHTA and FQGNSA. The CDR3 loop spans 14 amino acids. V shed 1 base and J shed 2 bases, with 8 bases lying between them. CDR3 region: CASSLGGTQETQYF. As DNA, the CDR3 is TGTGCCAGCAGCTTAGGGGGTACACAAGAGACCCAGTACTTC.

The chain combines TRBV5-6 with TRBJ2-7; 8 bases align to TRBD2. V was pared by 2 bases and J by 1 base, with 5 bases of the junction left unmatched. Germline CDR1 is SGHDT and CDR2 is YYEEEE. The CDR3 has 15 residues. The CDR3 reads CASSFSGTPSYEQYV. The CDR3 DNA sequence: TGTGCCAGCAGCTTTAGCGGGACCCCTTCCTACGAGCAGTACGTC.

The chain employs TRBV7-3 and TRBJ2-5; 8 bases line up with TRBD2. The CDR3 has 13 amino acids. Germline V gene sequence: CDR1 SGHTA, CDR2 FQGTGA. Trimming took 6 bases from V and 6 from J; bases not matched to a gene: 6. The CDR3 loop is CASSFGTSQTQYF. CDR3 nucleotide sequence: TGTGCCAGCAGTTTTGGGACTAGTCAGACCCAGTACTTC.

This rearrangement joins TRBV30 to TRBJ2-1; D assignment may be TRBD1 or TRBD2 (5 bases each). Germline values: CDR1 GTSNPN, CDR2 SVGIG (reference sequence). The CDR3 has 14 residues. The V and J ends lost 2 bases and 5 bases respectively, with 13 bases between them. The CDR3 loop is CAWSPWDPDNEQFF. CDR3 sequence (DNA): TGTGCCTGGAGTCCCTGGGACCCCGACAATGAGCAGTTCTTC. The whole variable domain, filled in from reference TRBV30 and TRBJ2-1, reads SQTIHQWPATLVQPVGSPLSLECTVEGTSNPNLYWYRQAAGRGLQLLFYSVGIGQISSEVPQNLSASRPQDRQFILSSKKLLLSDSGFYLCAWSPWDPDNEQFFGPGTRLTVL.

This clone occurred a few times. The J gene is TRBJ2-5, the V gene TRBV7-2; 7 bases map to TRBD2. Trimming removed 3 bases from V and 0 bases from J; junction bases left unmatched: 10. The CDR3 totals 17 residues. CDR1 is SGHTA, CDR2 FQGNSA, per germline. CDR3 DNA sequence: TGTGCCAGCAGCTTGCTAGCGGAGTGGACCAACCAAGAGACCCAGTACTTC. Its protein is CASSLLAEWTNQETQYF.